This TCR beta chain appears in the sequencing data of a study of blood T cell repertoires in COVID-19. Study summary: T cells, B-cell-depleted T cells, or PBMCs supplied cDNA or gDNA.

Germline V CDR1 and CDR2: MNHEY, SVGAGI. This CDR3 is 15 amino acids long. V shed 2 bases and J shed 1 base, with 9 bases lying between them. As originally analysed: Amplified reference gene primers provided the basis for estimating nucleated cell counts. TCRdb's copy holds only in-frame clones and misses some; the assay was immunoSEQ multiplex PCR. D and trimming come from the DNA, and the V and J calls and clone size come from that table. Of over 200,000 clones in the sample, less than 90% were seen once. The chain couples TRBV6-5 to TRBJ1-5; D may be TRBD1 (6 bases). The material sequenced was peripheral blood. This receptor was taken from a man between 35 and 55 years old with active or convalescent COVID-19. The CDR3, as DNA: TGTGCCAGCAGTTACCGCACAGGGAGCAATCAGCCCCAGCATTTT. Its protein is CASSYRTGSNQPQHF.